Presented here are 16 T cell receptor beta chains from one specimen sequenced in a study of shared clonotypes between healthy human individuals. Generated by immunoSEQ multiplex PCR, the TCRdb table keeps only in-frame clones and is missing some. The sample lists about 1.1 million clones; approximately 78% were seen once. Sequencing used memory CD4+ T cells from PBMCs. Documented subset: CD45RA-negative fraction. The receptors stem from a man aged 18 to 35 in good health. Some clones in this sample may be carry-over from other donors' samples.

V is TRBV19 and J is TRBJ2-7; a weak D match, TRBD1 (6 bases). The germline V gene has CDR1 LNHDA and CDR2 SQIVND (reference sequence). CDR3 length: 15 residues. V lost 6 bases, J lost 2 bases, and 17 bases lay in between. The CDR3 nucleotides are TGTGCCAGTAGAGATCCGGACAGACGCCCCTACGAGCAGTACTTC. Translated: CASRDPDRRPYEQYF.

This clone was observed a single time. The CDR3 region is CSVVGSGYEQYF. The CDR3 region has the DNA TGCAGCGTTGTCGGATCGGGATACGAGCAGTACTTC. The chain joins TRBV29-1 to TRBJ2-7; perhaps TRBD2 as D (5 bases). The CDR3 runs 12 residues. V lost 4 bases, J lost 4 bases, and 11 bases lay in between. Germline V gives CDR1 SQVTM, CDR2 ANQGSEA.

V is TRBV29-1 and J is TRBJ2-3; the D is unclear. CDR1 is SQVTM and CDR2 is ANQGSEA in the germline V gene. The length of the CDR3 is 13 residues. Trimming pared 5 bases from V and 2 bases from J, leaving 11 bases between. Written as DNA, the CDR3 is TGCAGCGTTTTAACTCAACACACAGATACGCAGTATTTT. It encodes CSVLTQHTDTQYF.

The chain couples TRBV5-1 to TRBJ2-2; D perhaps matches TRBD2 (6 bases). With 4 bases removed from V and 7 bases from J, the gap between germline ends came to 17 bases. The CDR3 sequence is 15 residues long. From germline, CDR1 is SGHRS and CDR2 YFSETQ. The CDR3 region is CASSRLGTSRGELFF. As DNA, the CDR3 is TGCGCCAGCAGCCGTCTCGGAACTAGCCGCGGGGAGCTGTTTTTT.

Regarding this clone: This same CDR3 is encoded by further DNA sequences in the sample. The chain employs TRBV28 and TRBJ1-2; 8 bases are shared with TRBD1. The CDR3 consists of 15 residues. Germline-derived CDR1 and CDR2 are MDHEN and SYDVKM. The V segment lost 6 bases and the J segment 1 base; nucleotides outside the gene matches: 7. CDR3 in DNA: TGTGCCAGCAGCCTCGACGGACAGGGTAACTATGGCTACACCTTC. Its translation: CASSLDGQGNYGYTF.

The genes are TRBV5-1 and TRBJ2-7, with D maybe TRBD1 (5 bases). The CDR3 covers 15 residues. From germline, CDR1 is SGHRS and CDR2 YFSETQ. Trimming cost V 1 base and J 3 bases, with 14 bases left between them. The CDR3 region has the DNA TGCGCCAGCAGCTTGTCCGCGGACACTTACTACGAGCAGTACTTC. It yields the protein CASSLSADTYYEQYF.

This chain connects TRBV7-2 to TRBJ1-5, with a possible D match to TRBD1 (5 bases). V lost 5 bases and J lost 7, with 12 bases in between. The CDR3 runs 13 residues. From germline, CDR1 is SGHTA and CDR2 FQGNSA. CDR3 sequence: CASSTQWDQPQHF. The CDR3 coding sequence is TGTGCCAGCAGCACCCAGTGGGACCAGCCCCAGCATTTT.

The V and J genes are TRBV28 and TRBJ1-1, with D perhaps TRBD1 (5 bases). CDR3 length: 11 residues. Germline V CDR1 and CDR2: MDHEN, SYDVKM. V was clipped by 2 bases and J by 11 bases, with 9 bases between them. The CDR3 protein is CASSLEGTAFF. The CDR3 nucleotides are TGTGCCAGCAGTTTAGAGGGGACGGCTTTCTTT.

The chain links TRBV28 to TRBJ1-1, with D perhaps matching TRBD1 (6 bases). V was cut by 6 bases and J by 1 base, with 18 bases left in between. Germline values: CDR1 MDHEN, CDR2 SYDVKM. The CDR3 has 16 residues. The CDR3 nucleotides read TGTGCCAGCAGCTCCTACGAGAGGGGGAGGAACACTGAAGCTTTCTTT. Residues: CASSSYERGRNTEAFF.

The V call is TRBV6-5, the J call TRBJ2-1, with 11 bases that match TRBD2. CDR3 length: 14 amino acids. Trimming removed 9 bases from V and 7 bases from J; junction bases left unmatched: 8. Germline values: CDR1 MNHEY, CDR2 SVGAGI. Written as DNA, the CDR3 is TGTGCCAGTTTAGCGGGAGGGCGGGGAAATGAGCAGTTCTTC. This sequence encodes CASLAGGRGNEQFF.

On this clone itself: This may come from a read error, since a much larger clone is one base off. This chain uses TRBV29-1 with TRBJ2-7, with D maybe TRBD1 (5 bases). Looked up from germline, CDR1 is SQVTM and CDR2 is ANQGSEA. This CDR3 region has 12 residues. This CDR3 reads CSPDILAYGQYF. For the CDR3, the DNA is TGCAGCCCGGACATTCTCGCCTACGGGCAGTACTTC.

This clone was observed many times. The chain links TRBV5-6 to TRBJ2-5; TRBD2 aligns across 7 bases. Germline V gene data show CDR1 as SGHDT and CDR2 as YYEEEE. This CDR3 comprises 15 residues. Trimming cost V 0 bases and J 4 bases; bases outside gene matches: 6. The CDR3 bases are TGTGCCAGCAGCTTGGGGGGCGGGAGAACAGAGACCCAGTACTTC. Translation: CASSLGGGRTETQYF. Combining the CDR3 with reference TRBV5-6 and TRBJ2-5 gives the whole variable domain DAGVTQSPTHLIKTRGQQVTLRCSPKSGHDTVSWYQQALGQGPQFIFQYYEEEERQRGNFPDRFSGHQFPNYSSELNVNALLLGDSALYLCASSLGGGRTETQYFGPGTRLLVL.

The sample holds one count of this clone. A much more abundant neighbour one base away suggests this may be a read error. The V gene is TRBV5-1, the J gene TRBJ2-2; D perhaps matches TRBD2 (6 bases). From germline, CDR1 is SGHRS and CDR2 YFSETQ. The length of the CDR3 is 17 residues. For the CDR3, the DNA is TGCGCCAGCAGCTTGGCGCGGAGGGGCTCTAGGACCGGGGAGCTGCTTTTT. Amino acids: CASSLARRGSRTGELLF.

The rearrangement joins TRBV7-9 to TRBJ1-1; D is uncertain. Trimming left V 1 base short and J 10 bases short, with 10 bases between. The germline V gene encodes CDR1 SEHNR and CDR2 FQNEAQ (reference sequence). The length of the CDR3 is 12 residues. The CDR3 coding sequence is TGTGCCAGCAGCTTAGGTCAGGCTGGAGCTTTCTTT. This translates into CASSLGQAGAFF.

This clone was counted many times. V and J are TRBV27 and TRBJ2-1; TRBD2 matches at 10 bases. Germline V gene sequence: CDR1 MNHEY, CDR2 SMNVEV (reference sequence). With 8 bases clipped from V and 11 bases from J, the junction kept 12 bases outside the gene matches. This CDR3 has 14 residues. The CDR3 nucleotides read TGTGCCAGCGGGTCCGCACTAGCGGGGTTGAAGCAGTTCTTC. It yields the protein CASGSALAGLKQFF.

This clone was seen a handful of times. The V call is TRBV7-6, the J call TRBJ2-1; 8 nucleotides align to TRBD2. This CDR3 contains 16 residues. Germline assignment: CDR1 SGHVS and CDR2 FNYEAQ. V lost 1 base and J lost 6; bases outside the gene matches: 8. CDR3 sequence (DNA): TGTGCCAGCAGCTTAGTTGGGACTAGGGGATTCAATGAGCAGTTCTTC. Translation: CASSLVGTRGFNEQFF.